This entry lists 29 T cell receptor beta chains sequenced from one sample in a study of blood T cell repertoires in COVID-19. Assay used: immunoSEQ multiplex PCR; TCRdb lists only in-frame clones, some missing. This table holds about 400,000 clones, around 92% found once. Input material: PBMCs or T cells enriched from blood (not recorded which). The receptors were sampled from a woman in her 30s who had recovered from COVID-19.

The chain couples TRBV3-1 (or the pseudogene TRBV3-2) to TRBJ2-5, with 12 positions matching TRBD2. The junction had 3 bases not matched to a gene; V was cut back by 1 base and J by 3 bases. The CDR3 runs 16 residues. Germline V gene lookup returns CDR1 LGHDT and CDR2 YNNKEL (reference sequence). The CDR3 protein is CASSQASSGGEETQYF. The CDR3 region has the DNA TGTGCCAGCAGCCAAGCGTCTAGCGGGGGGGAAGAGACCCAGTACTTC.

The J gene is TRBJ1-1, the V gene TRBV6-5; tentative D call: TRBD1 (5 bases). CDR1 and CDR2 from the germline V gene are MNHEY and SVGAGI. The V and J ends lost 2 bases and 5 bases respectively, with 12 bases between them. The CDR3 has 14 residues. The CDR3 protein is CASSYNRGVTEAFF. The CDR3 nucleotides are TGTGCCAGCAGTTACAATCGGGGGGTGACTGAAGCTTTCTTT.

This sequence joins TRBV5-4 and TRBJ1-1; maybe TRBD1 (6 bases). In germline, CDR1 is SGHNT, CDR2 YYREEE (reference sequence). The V end lost 0 bases, the J end lost 0 bases, and 12 bases lay between the germline ends. This CDR3 comprises 16 residues. Written as DNA, the CDR3 is TGTGCCAGCAGCTTGGCGGGGGGGCGCGTGAACACTGAAGCTTTCTTT. Amino acids: CASSLAGGRVNTEAFF.

As for this clone: The junction departs from the called germline gene at one end, perhaps through a read error. The chain has TRBV19 and TRBJ2-5; 8 nucleotides line up with TRBD1. This CDR3 comprises 19 residues. Germline CDR1 and CDR2: LNHDA and SQIVND (reference sequence). CDR3 in DNA: TGTACCAGTACGGGTCTTATGGGACAGGCCGACCCCGTTGGGGAGACCCAGTACTTC. As protein: CTSTGLMGQADPVGETQYF.

The V gene is TRBV7-2, the J gene TRBJ1-5; D remains unclear. CDR3 size: 12 residues. The V end was cut by 3 bases, the J end by 5 bases, with 5 bases between. Germline CDR1 and CDR2: SGHTA and FQGNSA. The CDR3: CASSFRDQPQHF. CDR3 DNA: TGTGCCAGCAGCTTTCGGGATCAGCCCCAGCATTTT.

The chain combines TRBV28 with TRBJ1-5; D gene uncertain. This CDR3 contains 16 residues. Trimming removed 6 bases from V and 0 bases from J, with 15 bases in between. Germline V lookup: CDR1 MDHEN, CDR2 SYDVKM. The CDR3 region has the DNA TGTGCCAGCAGAAGGTTGGGCCTCTATAGCAATCAGCCCCAGCATTTT. This codes for CASRRLGLYSNQPQHF.

The DNA for the CDR3 is TGTGCCAGCAGTGAATGGGACAGGGGGACCTCCTACGAGCAGTACTTC. Translation gives CASSEWDRGTSYEQYF. V is TRBV6-1 and J is TRBJ2-7, with TRBD1 matching 11 bases. Germline assignment: CDR1 MNHNS and CDR2 SASEGT. The CDR3 has 16 residues. With V trimmed by 2 bases and J by 0 bases, 3 bases remained unmatched.

V usage is TRBV19 and J usage is TRBJ1-2; 7 bases align to TRBD1. Germline V gene lookup returns CDR1 LNHDA and CDR2 SQIVND (reference sequence). V lost 6 bases, J lost 3 bases, and 7 bases stayed unmatched. The CDR3 spans 14 residues. CDR3 loop: CASSPHGQDYGYTF. The CDR3 nucleotides read TGTGCCAGTAGCCCCCACGGACAGGACTATGGCTACACCTTC.

The V and J genes are TRBV18 and TRBJ2-3, with 7 positions matching TRBD1. The germline V gene encodes CDR1 KGHSH and CDR2 LQKENI. After removal of 6 bases from V and 3 bases from J, the junction contained 3 bases not matched to a gene. The CDR3 contains 13 residues. CDR3 residues: CASSQDRTDTQYF. As DNA, the CDR3 is TGTGCCAGCTCCCAGGACAGGACAGATACGCAGTATTTT.

V and J are TRBV6-5 and TRBJ2-2, with D possibly being TRBD2 (6 bases). V was shortened by 6 bases and J by 3 bases, with 11 bases between the two germline ends. Germline-derived CDR1 and CDR2 are MNHEY and SVGAGI. The CDR3 contains 14 residues. For the CDR3, the DNA is TGTGCCAGCAGCTCCGGGACTGACACCGGGGAGCTGTTTTTT. Amino acid sequence: CASSSGTDTGELFF.

The CDR3, as DNA: TGTGCTAGTGGTTTGGGACTAGCGGGGTATACTGAGCAGTTCTTC. This translates into CASGLGLAGYTEQFF. V is TRBV12-5 and J is TRBJ2-1; 11 nucleotides agree with TRBD2. The CDR3 runs to 15 residues. With V trimmed by 1 base and J by 9 bases, 5 bases remained unmatched. In germline, CDR1 is LGHNT, CDR2 FRNRAP.

This clone showed up just a few times. This chain links TRBV5-1 with TRBJ2-7; D unresolved. Germline loops: CDR1 SGHRS, CDR2 YFSETQ. This CDR3 comprises 14 residues. The V end was cut by 3 bases, the J end by 3 bases, with 13 bases between. The CDR3 protein is CASSSRHRNYEQYF. The CDR3, as DNA: TGCGCCAGCAGCTCCAGGCACAGAAACTACGAGCAGTACTTC.

This chain connects TRBV19 to TRBJ1-5, with D perhaps matching TRBD1 (6 bases). This CDR3 has 15 residues. The V end was cut by 6 bases, the J end by 1 base, with 13 bases between. From germline, CDR1 is LNHDA and CDR2 SQIVND (reference sequence). CDR3: CASRGGGPSNQPQHF. The CDR3 nucleotides read TGTGCCAGTAGGGGCGGGGGGCCCAGCAATCAGCCCCAGCATTTT. Full variable domain (remainder filled in from reference TRBV19 and TRBJ1-5): DGGITQSPKYLFRKEGQNVTLSCEQNLNHDAMYWYRQDPGQGLRLIYYSQIVNDFQKGDIAEGYSVSREKKESFPLTVTSAQKNPTAFYLCASRGGGPSNQPQHFGDGTRLSIL.

The chain uses TRBV15 and TRBJ1-3; tentatively, D is TRBD1 (5 bases). Per the germline V gene, CDR1 is LNHNV and CDR2 is YYDKDF (reference sequence). The CDR3 has 15 residues. V was cut by 0 bases and J by 3 bases, with 9 bases left in between. The CDR3 loop reads CATSRDLGGGNTIYF. The CDR3 DNA reads TGTGCCACCAGCAGAGATCTGGGGGGTGGAAACACCATATATTTT. The full variable domain, rest sourced from reference TRBV15 and TRBJ1-3, is DAMVIQNPRYQVTQFGKPVTLSCSQTLNHNVMYWYQQKSSQAPKLLFHYYDKDFNNEADTPDNFQSRRPNTSFCFLDIRSPGLGDTAMYLCATSRDLGGGNTIYFGEGSWLTVV.

This chain connects TRBV2 to TRBJ1-5; TRBD1 is a possible D gene (5 bases). The CDR3 is made up of 14 amino acids. Germline lookup yields CDR1 SNHLY and CDR2 FYNNEI. Trimming cost V 5 bases and J 5 bases, with 13 bases left between them. CDR3 nucleotides: TGTGCCAGCAGTAGCCAGGGTTACGATCAGCCCCAGCATTTT. Its translation is CASSSQGYDQPQHF.

The rearrangement links TRBV2 to TRBJ1-2; a weak D match, TRBD1 (6 bases). This CDR3 comprises 14 residues. The V and J ends lost 7 bases and 3 bases respectively, with 15 bases between them. Looked up from germline, CDR1 is SNHLY and CDR2 is FYNNEI. CDR3 in amino acids: CASNLNRDDYGYTF. The CDR3 DNA sequence: TGTGCCAGCAATTTAAACAGGGATGACTATGGCTACACCTTC.

This chain connects TRBV30 to TRBJ2-1; D is ambiguous. CDR3 length: 12 amino acids. The germline CDR1 and CDR2 sequences are GTSNPN and SVGIG (reference sequence). Trimming took 0 bases from V and 6 from J, leaving 6 bases between them. The CDR3 here is CAWSVSRNEQFF. The CDR3 nucleotides are TGTGCCTGGAGTGTATCCCGCAATGAGCAGTTCTTC.

This clone was picked up one time. The gene calls are TRBV9 and TRBJ1-2; 7 bases match TRBD1. The V and J ends lost 3 bases and 4 bases, in that order; junction bases with no gene match: 9. From germline, CDR1 is SGDLS and CDR2 YYNGEE. CDR3 length: 15 amino acids. CDR3 DNA sequence: TGTGCCAGCAGCGCCCTAGGGGGCGCCGGCTATGGCTACACCTTC. This codes for CASSALGGAGYGYTF.

J is TRBJ2-7 and V is TRBV7-2; maybe TRBD2 (6 bases). Trimming removed 4 bases at V and 0 bases at J, with 10 bases between. Looked up from germline, CDR1 is SGHTA and CDR2 is FQGNSA. This CDR3 is 14 amino acids long. The chain's CDR3 is CASSWTTISYEQYF. The CDR3 nucleotides read TGTGCCAGCAGCTGGACTACTATCTCCTACGAGCAGTACTTC.

J is TRBJ1-6 and V is TRBV30; 7 bases agree with TRBD1. The V and J ends lost 0 bases and 10 bases, in that order; junction bases with no gene match: 3. The germline CDR1 and CDR2 sequences are GTSNPN and SVGIG (reference sequence). This CDR3 spans 13 amino acids. The DNA of the CDR3 is TGTGCCTGGAGTGTAGACAGGGACTCACCCCTCCACTTT. Translating it yields CAWSVDRDSPLHF.

The CDR3 DNA sequence: TGTGCCAGCAGTACTTCTGGACTAGTCGAGACCCAGTACTTC. Translating gives CASSTSGLVETQYF. This chain uses TRBV2 with TRBJ2-5; 7 bases align to TRBD2. CDR1 is SNHLY, CDR2 FYNNEI, per germline. CDR3 size: 14 residues. Trimming cost V 5 bases and J 5 bases; bases outside gene matches: 8. Full variable domain (missing parts from reference TRBV2 and TRBJ2-5): EPEVTQTPSHQVTQMGQEVILRCVPISNHLYFYWYRQILGQKVEFLVSFYNNEISEKSEIFDDQFSVERPDGSNFTLKIRSTKLEDSAMYFCASSTSGLVETQYFGPGTRLLVL.

The chain employs TRBV28 and TRBJ1-1; D call uncertain. CDR3 size: 13 residues. V lost 3 bases to trimming and J lost 11 bases, with 16 bases between them. Germline-derived CDR1 and CDR2 are MDHEN and SYDVKM. The CDR3 is CASSFSISLGAFF. The CDR3 coding sequence is TGTGCCAGCAGTTTTTCTATATCCCTGGGCGCTTTCTTT. Together with reference TRBV28 and TRBJ1-1, the CDR3 gives the full variable domain: DVKVTQSSRYLVKRTGEKVFLECVQDMDHENMFWYRQDPGLGLRLIYFSYDVKMKEKGDIPEGYSVSREKKERFSLILESASTNQTSMYLCASSFSISLGAFFGQGTRLTVV.

V and J are TRBV28 and TRBJ2-7, with 7 bases lining up with TRBD2. Germline V lookup: CDR1 MDHEN, CDR2 SYDVKM. The CDR3 totals 16 residues. After removal of 3 bases from V and 1 base from J, the junction contained 9 bases not matched to a gene. The CDR3 DNA follows: TGTGCCAGCAGTTTGGCTAGCGGAGGGATTTCCTACGAGCAGTACTTC. Protein: CASSLASGGISYEQYF.

This clone was recorded once. V usage is TRBV2 and J usage is TRBJ1-1, with D uncertain. Trimming shortened V by 6 bases and J by 5 bases, and 13 bases separated the two germline ends. Germline CDR1 reads SNHLY; CDR2 reads FYNNEI. The CDR3 runs to 13 residues. The CDR3 region is CASRPPPGTEAFF. The CDR3 coding sequence is TGTGCCAGCAGACCTCCACCGGGGACTGAAGCTTTCTTT.

This chain joins TRBV28 and TRBJ1-6; D is undetermined. CDR1 MDHEN and CDR2 SYDVKM come from the germline V gene. The CDR3 consists of 11 residues. V was cut by 5 bases and J by 10 bases, with 6 bases left in between. CDR3 sequence reads: CASSTRSPLHF. The DNA for the CDR3 is TGTGCCAGCAGTACGAGATCACCCCTCCACTTT.

The CDR3 region has the DNA TGTGCCAGCAGTTTTACGGGGAATTCACCCCTCCACTTT. Amino acid sequence: CASSFTGNSPLHF. V is TRBV6-2 or TRBV6-3 and J is TRBJ1-6; D is uncertain. The germline CDR1 and CDR2 sequences are MNHEY and SVGEGT. The CDR3 runs 13 residues. Trimming shortened V by 4 bases and J by 7 bases, and 8 bases separated the two germline ends.

The chain has TRBV2 and TRBJ2-7; 8 nucleotides agree with TRBD2. The V and J ends lost 9 bases and 1 base, in that order; junction bases with no gene match: 8. The CDR3 length is 14 residues. CDR1 is SNHLY and CDR2 is FYNNEI in the germline V gene. CDR3 protein: CASYRRGASYEQYF. The CDR3 nucleotides are TGTGCCAGTTACAGGCGGGGGGCTTCCTACGAGCAGTACTTC.

The chain uses TRBV6-5 and TRBJ1-2; D not certain. Germline V lookup: CDR1 MNHEY, CDR2 SVGAGI. The CDR3 covers 12 residues. Trimming removed 7 bases from V and 2 bases from J, with 8 bases in between. The CDR3 DNA follows: TGTGCCAGCAAAGACGGGAACTATGGCTACACCTTC. This encodes CASKDGNYGYTF.

This chain connects TRBV27 to TRBJ1-6; D ambiguous. V was pared by 2 bases and J by 7 bases, with 6 bases between. The CDR3 sequence is 13 residues long. The germline V gene encodes CDR1 MNHEY and CDR2 SMNVEV (reference sequence). This CDR3 reads CASSLTPNSPLHF. In DNA, the CDR3 is TGTGCCAGCAGTTTAACACCCAATTCACCCCTCCACTTT.